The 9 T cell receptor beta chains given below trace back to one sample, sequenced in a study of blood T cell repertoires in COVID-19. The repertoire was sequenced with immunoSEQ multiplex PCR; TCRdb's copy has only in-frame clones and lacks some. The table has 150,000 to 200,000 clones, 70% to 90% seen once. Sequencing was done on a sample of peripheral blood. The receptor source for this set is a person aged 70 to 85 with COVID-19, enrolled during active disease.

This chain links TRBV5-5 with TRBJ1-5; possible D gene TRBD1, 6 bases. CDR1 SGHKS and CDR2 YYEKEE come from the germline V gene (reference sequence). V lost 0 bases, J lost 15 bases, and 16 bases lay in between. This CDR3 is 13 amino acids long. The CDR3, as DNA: TGTGCCAGCAGCTTGGAGATCGGGGGGCTTGGGCATTTT. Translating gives CASSLEIGGLGHF.

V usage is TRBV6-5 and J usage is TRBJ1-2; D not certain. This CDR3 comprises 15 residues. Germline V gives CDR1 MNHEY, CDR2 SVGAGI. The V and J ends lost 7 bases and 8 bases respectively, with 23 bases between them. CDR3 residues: CASTQSGTVTGGYTF. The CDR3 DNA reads TGTGCCAGCACCCAAAGCGGAACTGTTACTGGGGGCTACACCTTC.

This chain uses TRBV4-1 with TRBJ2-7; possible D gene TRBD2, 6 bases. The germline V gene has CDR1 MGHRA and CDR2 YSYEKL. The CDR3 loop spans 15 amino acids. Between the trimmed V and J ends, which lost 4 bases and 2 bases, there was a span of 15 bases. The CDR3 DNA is TGCGCCAGCAGCCTAATAGTTGGGACTGCCTACGAGCAGTACTTC. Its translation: CASSLIVGTAYEQYF.

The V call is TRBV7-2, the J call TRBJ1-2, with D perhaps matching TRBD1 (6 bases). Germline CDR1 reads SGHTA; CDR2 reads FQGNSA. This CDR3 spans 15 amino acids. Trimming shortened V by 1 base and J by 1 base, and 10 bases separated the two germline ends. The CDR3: CASSLEGQYNYGYTF. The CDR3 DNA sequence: TGTGCCAGCAGCTTAGAGGGACAATATAACTATGGCTACACCTTC.

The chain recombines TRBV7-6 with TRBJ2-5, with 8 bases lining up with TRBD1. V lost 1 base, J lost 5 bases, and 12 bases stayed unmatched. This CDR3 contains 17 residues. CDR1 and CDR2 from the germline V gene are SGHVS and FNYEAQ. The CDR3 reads CASSLGFRGLLWETQYF. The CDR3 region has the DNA TGTGCCAGCAGCTTAGGGTTCAGGGGGCTTTTGTGGGAGACCCAGTACTTC.

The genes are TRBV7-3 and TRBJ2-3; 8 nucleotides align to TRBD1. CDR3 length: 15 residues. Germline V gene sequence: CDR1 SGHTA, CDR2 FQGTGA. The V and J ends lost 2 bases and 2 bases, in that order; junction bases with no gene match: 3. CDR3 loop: CASSLQGAYTDTQYF. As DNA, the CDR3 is TGTGCCAGCAGCTTACAGGGGGCCTACACAGATACGCAGTATTTT.

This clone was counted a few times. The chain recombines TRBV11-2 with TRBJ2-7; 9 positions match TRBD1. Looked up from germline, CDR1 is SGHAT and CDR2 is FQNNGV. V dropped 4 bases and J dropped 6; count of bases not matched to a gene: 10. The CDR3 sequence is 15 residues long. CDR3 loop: CASSSPPGQGSEQYF. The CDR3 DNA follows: TGTGCCAGCAGCTCACCACCGGGACAGGGAAGCGAGCAGTACTTC.

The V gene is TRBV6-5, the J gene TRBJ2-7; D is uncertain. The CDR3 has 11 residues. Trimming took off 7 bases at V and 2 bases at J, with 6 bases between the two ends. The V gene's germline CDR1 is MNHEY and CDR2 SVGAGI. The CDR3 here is CASTETYEQYF. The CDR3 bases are TGTGCCAGCACAGAAACCTACGAGCAGTACTTC.

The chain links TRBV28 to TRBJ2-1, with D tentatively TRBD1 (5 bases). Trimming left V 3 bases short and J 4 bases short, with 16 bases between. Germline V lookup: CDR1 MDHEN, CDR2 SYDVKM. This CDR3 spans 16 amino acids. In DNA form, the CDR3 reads TGTGCCAGCAGTTTTGTGCGTTGGCGGACATACAATGAGCAGTTCTTC. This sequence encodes CASSFVRWRTYNEQFF.